This TCR beta chain was obtained from a study of technical replicates of blood from several donors. This clone has only one observation. This CDR3 has 16 amino acids. With V trimmed by 3 bases and J by 8 bases, 7 bases remained unmatched. Germline loops: CDR1 KGHSH, CDR2 LQKENI. Method: immunoSEQ multiplex PCR; TCRdb's copy keeps in-frame clones and lacks some. Of tens of thousands of clones in the sample, approximately 90% were seen once. This TCR was recovered from a human donor in good health. Some clones in this sample may be carry-over from other donors' samples. This chain uses TRBV18 with TRBJ2-1; 13 bases agree with TRBD2. Sample: PBMCs. The CDR3 reads CASSPLGTSGTYEQFF. For the CDR3, the DNA is TGTGCCAGCTCACCCCTCGGGACTAGCGGGACCTATGAGCAGTTCTTC.